A single TCR beta chain is shown here with its context. The antigen remains undetermined. Following a roughly eleven-day culture, CD4+ T cells were purified. Sometime from March through December 2020, the person acquired a SARS-CoV-2 infection that PCR confirmed. Two doses of BNT162b2 or mRNA-1273 vaccine were administered to participants. Cultures received IL-2 medium that replaced half the medium on days 3 and 7. This entry comes from a study of vaccination effects on CD4 cells after COVID-19. Turning to the study itself: Both late and early after vaccination, a few convalescent patients were sampled. Samples that were drawn after vaccination came a median of 72 days after the second dose.

Germline assignment: CDR1 SGHKS and CDR2 YYEKEE (reference sequence). With 1 base clipped from V and 3 bases from J, the junction kept 12 bases outside the gene matches. This CDR3 has 17 residues. Assay used: immunoSEQ multiplex PCR; TCRdb lists only in-frame clones, some missing. This sample has about 46,000 clones, with 74% found just once. The sample was CD4+ T cells from PBMCs cultured without peptide, taken after COVID-19 vaccination. This chain uses TRBV5-5 with TRBJ2-7; 8 positions match TRBD1. The sequence was obtained from a human donor who had a prior SARS-CoV-2 infection. The CDR3 nucleotides read TGTGCCAGCAGCTTGTCGCTCCCCGACAGGGGCTACTACGAGCAGTACTTC. Protein: CASSLSLPDRGYYEQYF.